The 19 T cell receptor beta chains reported below all come from one sample, sequenced in a study of control samples from healthy donors and cancer patients (dated by TCRdb to the early 2020s). The library came from the immunoSEQ multiplex PCR assay. Not all clones reach the TCRdb copy of this immuneACCESS table, which keeps in-frame sequences only. Checked studies attribute under half of the gap to unresolved V genes and leave the rest unexplained. A total of 100,000 to 150,000 clones appear in this sample, 92% of them only once. The ten top clones hold around 5.1% of the sample. The source material was blood. These receptors were taken from a man between 18 and 35 years old in good health.

The chain combines TRBV13 with TRBJ2-1; TRBD2 might be the D (7 bases). The CDR3 loop spans 14 amino acids. V was pared by 1 base and J by 7 bases, with 11 bases between. From germline, CDR1 is PRHDT and CDR2 FYEKMQ (reference sequence). CDR3 region: CASSLAGGRNEQFF. The CDR3 DNA sequence: TGTGCCAGCAGCTTAGCGGGGGGCCGAAATGAGCAGTTCTTC.

This clone has a single count. The genes are TRBV2 and TRBJ2-3; TRBD2 agrees at 13 bases. Germline lookup yields CDR1 SNHLY and CDR2 FYNNEI. Trimming cost V 4 bases and J 2 bases; bases outside gene matches: 12. This CDR3 has 19 residues. The CDR3 DNA reads as TGTGCCAGCAGTGGCCCCGGGACTAGCGGGATGGGGGCCACAGATACGCAGTATTTT. Encoded protein: CASSGPGTSGMGATDTQYF.

The chain has TRBV3-1 (or the pseudogene TRBV3-2) and TRBJ1-2, with TRBD1 identical over 7 bases. Trimming took 0 bases from V and 4 from J; bases not matched to a gene: 8. Germline V gene lookup returns CDR1 LGHDT and CDR2 YNNKEL (reference sequence). This CDR3 contains 16 residues. The CDR3 region is CASSQDRRDSFYGYTF. Written as DNA, the CDR3 is TGTGCCAGCAGCCAAGATCGCCGGGACAGTTTCTATGGCTACACCTTC.

The chain couples TRBV2 to TRBJ2-6, with D hard to call. Germline CDR1 and CDR2: SNHLY and FYNNEI. The ends were cut back, 4 bases at V and 0 bases at J, with 7 bases in the middle. The CDR3 has 15 residues. The CDR3 loop is CASSVSGSGANVLTF. CDR3 DNA: TGTGCCAGCAGTGTTTCCGGCTCTGGGGCCAACGTCCTGACTTTC.

The J gene is TRBJ1-4, the V gene TRBV7-9; TRBD1 is a possible D gene (6 bases). Trimming stripped 6 bases from V and 8 bases from J, with 22 bases between. The CDR3 consists of 16 residues. Looked up from germline, CDR1 is SEHNR and CDR2 is FQNEAQ (reference sequence). The CDR3 nucleotides read TGTGCCAGCAGGCCCCGAGGACCGGGGGCTGGCGAAAAACTGTTTTTT. Encoded protein: CASRPRGPGAGEKLFF.

The V call is TRBV5-1, the J call TRBJ1-1; possibly TRBD1 for D (5 bases). Germline values: CDR1 SGHRS, CDR2 YFSETQ. V gave up 4 bases and J gave up 4 bases, with 14 bases separating them. The length of the CDR3 is 14 residues. As DNA, the CDR3 is TGCGCCAGCAGCCCAAAGGTGGGGGGCACTGAAGCTTTCTTT. Translating gives CASSPKVGGTEAFF. The variable domain in full, with the rest retrieved from reference TRBV5-1 and TRBJ1-1, is KAGVTQTPRYLIKTRGQQVTLSCSPISGHRSVSWYQQTPGQGLQFLFEYFSETQRNKGNFPGRFSGRQFSNSRSEMNVSTLELGDSALYLCASSPKVGGTEAFFGQGTRLTVV.

Notes on this clone: One junction end does not reproduce the germline sequence, and a read error may be involved. The chain employs TRBV6-5 and TRBJ1-5; D is undetermined. CDR3 length: 10 amino acids. Germline lookup yields CDR1 MNHEY and CDR2 SVGAGI. This chain's CDR3 is CARPCQPRHF. In DNA, the CDR3 is TGTGCTCGTCCGTGTCAGCCCCGGCATTTT.

This sequence joins TRBV7-9 and TRBJ2-1; TRBD1 matches 8 bases. This CDR3 is built from 13 residues. Germline V gives CDR1 SEHNR, CDR2 FQNEAQ (reference sequence). V lost 5 bases to trimming and J lost 7 bases; unmatched junction nucleotides: 4. The CDR3 bases are TGTGCCAGCAGCCGGACAGGGTGGAATGAGCAGTTCTTC. Translating gives CASSRTGWNEQFF.

This chain joins TRBV4-1 and TRBJ2-5; D is possibly TRBD2 (5 bases). This CDR3 is built from 14 residues. Germline V gene data show CDR1 as MGHRA and CDR2 as YSYEKL. The V end was cut by 1 base, the J end by 3 bases, with 9 bases between. CDR3 DNA: TGCGCCAGCAGCCAAGGGTTGAGGGAAGAGACCCAGTACTTC. It specifies CASSQGLREETQYF.

The chain has TRBV4-1 and TRBJ1-2; 10 bases are shared with TRBD1. The CDR3 covers 15 residues. Germline V gene data show CDR1 as MGHRA and CDR2 as YSYEKL. J gave up 1 base and V 8 bases, and 7 bases lay outside the gene matches. The CDR3 region has the DNA TGCGCCAGCCAAGAAGGGACAGGGGTTAACTATGGCTACACCTTC. Amino acids: CASQEGTGVNYGYTF.

The rearrangement uses TRBV3-1 (or the pseudogene TRBV3-2) and TRBJ2-7, with D possibly being TRBD1 (5 bases). Trimming shortened V by 0 bases and J by 7 bases, and 13 bases separated the two germline ends. The CDR3 has 14 residues. In germline, CDR1 is LGHDT, CDR2 YNNKEL (reference sequence). The CDR3 DNA reads as TGTGCCAGCAGCCAAGAGTACGACAGACGAGAGCAGTACTTC. Its protein is CASSQEYDRREQYF.

The rearrangement joins TRBV13 to TRBJ2-1, with TRBD1 identical over 8 bases. Germline V gives CDR1 PRHDT, CDR2 FYEKMQ (reference sequence). The V and J ends lost 5 bases and 1 base, in that order; junction bases with no gene match: 4. This CDR3 is built from 15 residues. CDR3 coding DNA: TGTGCCAGCAGCGCGACAGGGGAATCCTACAATGAGCAGTTCTTC. It translates to CASSATGESYNEQFF. Combining the CDR3 with reference TRBV13 and TRBJ2-1 gives the whole variable domain AAGVIQSPRHLIKEKRETATLKCYPIPRHDTVYWYQQGPGQDPQFLISFYEKMQSDKGSIPDRFSAQQFSDYHSELNMSSLELGDSALYFCASSATGESYNEQFFGPGTRLTVL.

V and J are TRBV5-1 and TRBJ1-6; D is unclear. The V gene's germline CDR1 is SGHRS and CDR2 YFSETQ. The CDR3 contains 14 residues. V was pared by 4 bases and J by 7 bases, with 12 bases between. The CDR3 region has the DNA TGCGCCAGCAGCCTAGACACTTTAAATTCACCCCTCCACTTT. Its translation: CASSLDTLNSPLHF.

V and J are TRBV5-1 and TRBJ1-1; perhaps TRBD1 as D (6 bases). The CDR3 contains 16 residues. The V end was cut by 4 bases, the J end by 1 base, with 17 bases between. Germline values: CDR1 SGHRS, CDR2 YFSETQ. Here the CDR3 reads CASSTGQRSTNTEAFF. The CDR3 DNA reads TGCGCCAGCAGCACCGGACAGAGAAGTACGAACACTGAAGCTTTCTTT.

This chain joins TRBV10-3 and TRBJ1-5; D might be TRBD1 (5 bases). Germline V gene data show CDR1 as ENHRY and CDR2 as SYGVKD. This CDR3 has 15 residues. Trimming cost V 6 bases and J 0 bases, with 12 bases left between them. The CDR3 is CAISRDVNSNQPQHF. CDR3 nucleotide sequence: TGTGCCATCAGCCGGGACGTCAATAGCAATCAGCCCCAGCATTTT.

The table lists this clone with a count of one. The chain uses TRBV5-5 and TRBJ2-6; D may be TRBD1 (6 bases). The CDR3 is made up of 18 amino acids. Trimming pared 4 bases from V and 0 bases from J, leaving 17 bases between. Per the germline V gene, CDR1 is SGHKS and CDR2 is YYEKEE (reference sequence). CDR3 protein: CASSLMGQTSSGANVLTF. In DNA form, the CDR3 reads TGTGCCAGCAGCCTCATGGGACAAACGAGCTCTGGGGCCAACGTCCTGACTTTC.

The chain uses TRBV29-1 and TRBJ2-7; no firm D call. The germline gives CDR1 SQVTM, CDR2 ANQGSEA. CDR3 length equals 12 residues. The germline V and J ends were trimmed by 4 bases and 0 bases, with 7 bases remaining between them. The CDR3 nucleotides are TGCAGCGTTGGTGGCGGCTCCTACGAGCAGTACTTC. The encoded protein is CSVGGGSYEQYF.

The V gene is TRBV6-1, the J gene TRBJ2-3, with TRBD2 matching over 9 bases. Germline V gene sequence: CDR1 MNHNS, CDR2 SASEGT. The ends lost 3 bases at V and 3 bases at J; junction bases unmatched: 4. CDR3 size: 15 residues. The CDR3 is CASSEASGATDTQYF. The CDR3 DNA reads as TGTGCCAGCAGTGAGGCTAGCGGGGCAACAGATACGCAGTATTTT.

The V and J genes are TRBV5-4 and TRBJ2-5, with D tentatively TRBD1 or TRBD2 (6 bases each). Trimming removed 5 bases at V and 5 bases at J, with 13 bases between. The CDR3 covers 13 residues. CDR1 SGHNT and CDR2 YYREEE come from the germline V gene (reference sequence). As DNA, the CDR3 is TGTGCCAGCAGTAGATCGGGGGCTGAGACCCAGTACTTC. Translation gives CASSRSGAETQYF.